A selection of T cell receptor beta chains follows, all from one sample in a study of T cell responses to AZD1222 COVID-19 vaccine. The protocol was immunoSEQ multiplex PCR, while the TCRdb copy is restricted to in-frame clones and leaves out a portion. The repertoire holds some 140,000 clones, with 70% to 90% as singletons. Specimen: peripheral blood, collected 28 days after the second AZD1222 dose. The receptors shown here come from an adult who received the AZD1222 COVID-19 vaccine. CDR3s include the opening cysteine and the closing phenylalanine or tryptophan. Fields, in order: D gene, V gene, J gene, clone size, CDR3 DNA, CDR3 protein. The D gene is left open where the match is weak. Only some rows state a clone size, as once, few, many or a class for expanded clones.

D: TRBD1; V: TRBV6-5; J: TRBJ1-5; size: NA; DNA: TGTGCCAGCAGCCCCTCAGGGGGACATCAGCCCCAGCATTTT; CDR3: CASSPSGGHQPQHF
D: NA; V: TRBV11-3; J: TRBJ1-6; size: NA; DNA: TGTGCCAGCAGCTTAGGGGAGAATTCACCCCTCCACTTT; CDR3: CASSLGENSPLHF
D: NA; V: TRBV3-1/TRBV3-2; J: TRBJ2-7; size: NA; DNA: TGTGCCAGCAGCCACGAAGGGAGCTACGAGCAGTACTTC; CDR3: CASSHEGSYEQYF
D: NA; V: TRBV19; J: TRBJ1-3; size: NA; DNA: TGTGCCAGTAGTATATTGAACTCTGGAAACACCATATATTTT; CDR3: CASSILNSGNTIYF
D: TRBD1; V: TRBV29-1; J: TRBJ1-2; size: once; DNA: TGCAGCGTTGCAGGGGGCCTTAACTATGGCTACACCTTC; CDR3: CSVAGGLNYGYTF
D: NA; V: TRBV6-5; J: TRBJ2-7; size: NA; DNA: TGTGCCAGCAGTTACTCGAACCTAGGACTGAAGTACTTC; CDR3: CASSYSNLGLKYF
D: NA; V: TRBV18; J: TRBJ1-4; size: NA; DNA: TGTGCCAGCTCAACAGGGTACTCTGAAAAACTGTTTTTT; CDR3: CASSTGYSEKLFF
D: TRBD2; V: TRBV11-2; J: TRBJ2-7; size: NA; DNA: TGTGCCAGCAGCCCGACTAGCGGTACCTACGAGCAGTACTTC; CDR3: CASSPTSGTYEQYF
D: NA; V: TRBV10-1; J: TRBJ2-5; size: NA; DNA: TGCGCCACCATCCCCAGGGGAGCGGAGACCCAGTACTTC; CDR3: CATIPRGAETQYF
D: NA; V: TRBV7-8; J: TRBJ2-1; size: NA; DNA: TGTGCCAGCAGCCCAAGCGAAACTAGCTCCTACAATGAGCAGTTCTTC; CDR3: CASSPSETSSYNEQFF
D: TRBD2; V: TRBV9; J: TRBJ2-5; size: NA; DNA: TGTGCCAGCAGCGCGAGCGGGGGTATGGAGACCCAGTACTTC; CDR3: CASSASGGMETQYF
D: NA; V: TRBV24-1; J: TRBJ2-3; size: NA; DNA: TGTGCCACCACCGGGGGTAGCACAGATACGCAGTATTTT; CDR3: CATTGGSTDTQYF
D: TRBD2; V: TRBV5-1; J: TRBJ2-1; size: NA; DNA: TGCGCCAGCCACGACAGAGTAGCGGGAGAGGGAGAGCAGTTCTTC; CDR3: CASHDRVAGEGEQFF
D: NA; V: TRBV18; J: TRBJ1-5; size: NA; DNA: TGTGCCAGCTCACCAGACGGTAGCAATCAGCCCCAGCATTTT; CDR3: CASSPDGSNQPQHF
D: TRBD2; V: TRBV6-4; J: TRBJ2-3; size: NA; DNA: TGTGCCAGCAGCGCTAGCGGGAGCACAGATACGCAGTATTTT; CDR3: CASSASGSTDTQYF
D: NA; V: TRBV20-1; J: TRBJ2-3; size: NA; DNA: TGCAGTGCTTATACCCCAGATACGCAGTATTTT; CDR3: CSAYTPDTQYF
D: NA; V: TRBV6-5; J: TRBJ1-3; size: NA; DNA: TGTGCCAGCAGTTACAGATCCTCTGGAAACACCATATATTTT; CDR3: CASSYRSSGNTIYF
D: NA; V: TRBV30; J: TRBJ2-7; size: NA; DNA: TGTGCCGGAGGGAGCTACGAGCAGTACTTC; CDR3: CAGGSYEQYF
D: NA; V: TRBV2; J: TRBJ2-3; size: NA; DNA: TGTGCCAGCACCTTTAATAGCGTTAGCACAGATACGCAGTATTTT; CDR3: CASTFNSVSTDTQYF
D: NA; V: TRBV24-1; J: TRBJ1-2; size: few; DNA: TGTGCCACCAGTGACCATGACAGCTATGGCTACACCTTC; CDR3: CATSDHDSYGYTF
D: NA; V: TRBV7-9; J: TRBJ1-5; size: NA; DNA: TGTGCCAGCAGCTCTACAGGCGAGGGTCAGCCCCAGCATTTT; CDR3: CASSSTGEGQPQHF
D: NA; V: TRBV19; J: TRBJ1-4; size: NA; DNA: TGTGCCAGTGCGGACAGCCATAATGAAAAACTGTTTTTT; CDR3: CASADSHNEKLFF
D: TRBD1; V: TRBV7-9; J: TRBJ1-5; size: NA; DNA: TGTGCCAGCAGCTTAGGGACAGGATTTCTCGGGAGCAATCAGCCCCAGCATTTT; CDR3: CASSLGTGFLGSNQPQHF
D: NA; V: TRBV6-5; J: TRBJ1-6; size: NA; DNA: TGTGCCAGCAGTTACCCGGGGGCTTCACCCCTCCACTTT; CDR3: CASSYPGASPLHF
D: NA; V: TRBV5-4; J: TRBJ1-1; size: NA; DNA: TGTGCCAGCAGGGCGGTGAACACTGAAGCTTTCTTT; CDR3: CASRAVNTEAFF
D: NA; V: TRBV28; J: TRBJ1-1; size: NA; DNA: TGTGCCAGCAGTCGGTTTCCTGAAGCTTTCTTT; CDR3: CASSRFPEAFF
D: NA; V: TRBV15; J: TRBJ1-5; size: NA; DNA: TGTGCCACCAGCAGAGTAGCGGGTGGGCAGCCCCAGCATTTT; CDR3: CATSRVAGGQPQHF
D: TRBD1; V: TRBV19; J: TRBJ2-7; size: once; DNA: TGTGCCAGTAGTAGGAGGACAGGGAAATCGGCCGCAGTCTACGAGCAGTACTTC; CDR3: CASSRRTGKSAAVYEQYF
D: TRBD1; V: TRBV27; J: TRBJ2-7; size: NA; DNA: TGTGCCAGCAGGCTGACAGGGAGCCGCTACGAGCAGTACTTC; CDR3: CASRLTGSRYEQYF
D: NA; V: TRBV18; J: TRBJ1-1; size: NA; DNA: TGTGCCAGCTCACCCCTGCCTGGGTGGGGCACTGAAGCTTTCTTT; CDR3: CASSPLPGWGTEAFF
D: TRBD1; V: TRBV7-2; J: TRBJ1-2; size: NA; DNA: TGTGCCAGCAGCGGCCAGACAGGGCGAGGCTACACCTTC; CDR3: CASSGQTGRGYTF
D: NA; V: TRBV5-1; J: TRBJ1-3; size: NA; DNA: TGCGCCAGCAGCTTGATGGGATACTCTGGAAACACCATATATTTT; CDR3: CASSLMGYSGNTIYF
D: NA; V: TRBV9; J: TRBJ2-7; size: NA; DNA: TGTGCCAGCAGCGGTCAGGGTAGCGGATCCTACGAGCAGTACTTC; CDR3: CASSGQGSGSYEQYF
D: NA; V: TRBV4-2; J: TRBJ1-1; size: NA; DNA: TGTGCCAGCAGCCAAGATGGTGACAGCCGGGATACTGAAGCTTTCTTT; CDR3: CASSQDGDSRDTEAFF
D: TRBD1; V: TRBV5-1; J: TRBJ1-1; size: NA; DNA: TGCGCCAGCAGCGTCGCAGGGGGCGACACTGAAGCTTTCTTT; CDR3: CASSVAGGDTEAFF
D: NA; V: TRBV5-3; J: TRBJ1-6; size: NA; DNA: TGTGCCAGAAGCTTGGAGTGGGCAGCGGGGTTACCCCTCCACTTT; CDR3: CARSLEWAAGLPLHF
D: TRBD1; V: TRBV19; J: TRBJ1-6; size: NA; DNA: TGTGCCAGTAGCCCCTGGGACAGTACCTATAATTCACCCCTCCACTTT; CDR3: CASSPWDSTYNSPLHF
D: TRBD1; V: TRBV27; J: TRBJ2-5; size: NA; DNA: TGTGCCAGCAGTCCCCGACAGGGGCGAGAGACCCAGTACTTC; CDR3: CASSPRQGRETQYF
D: NA; V: TRBV28; J: TRBJ1-4; size: NA; DNA: TGTGCCAGCAGTCCGACAGCAACTAATGAAAAACTGTTTTTT; CDR3: CASSPTATNEKLFF
D: NA; V: TRBV28; J: TRBJ2-4; size: NA; DNA: TGTGCCAGCAGTCCTGGATTGGCCAAAAACATTCAGTACTTC; CDR3: CASSPGLAKNIQYF
D: TRBD1; V: TRBV2; J: TRBJ1-5; size: NA; DNA: TGTGCCAGCACTTTAGGACAGGCCGATCAGCCCCAGCATTTT; CDR3: CASTLGQADQPQHF
D: NA; V: TRBV6-1; J: TRBJ2-7; size: NA; DNA: TGTGCCAGCAGTGAGCCAGGGGCTTCCTACGAGCAGTACTTC; CDR3: CASSEPGASYEQYF
D: NA; V: TRBV4-3; J: TRBJ1-3; size: NA; DNA: TGCGCCAGCAGCCTTGACATTAAGACATTTCGAGGAAACACCATATATTTT; CDR3: CASSLDIKTFRGNTIYF
D: TRBD1; V: TRBV30; J: TRBJ2-7; size: NA; DNA: TGTGCCCGCCGGGACAGGGGGCCCTCCGAGCAGTACTTC; CDR3: CARRDRGPSEQYF
D: NA; V: TRBV4-1; J: TRBJ2-7; size: NA; DNA: TGCGCCAGCAGCCACCGACAGGACTCCTACGAGCAGTACTTC; CDR3: CASSHRQDSYEQYF
D: TRBD2; V: TRBV7-2; J: TRBJ2-5; size: once; DNA: TGTGCCAGCAGCTTAGGACTAGCGGGGGCCTCAGCGTACTTC; CDR3: CASSLGLAGASAYF
D: TRBD1; V: TRBV6-1; J: TRBJ2-7; size: NA; DNA: TGTGCCAGCAGTGAGTGGGACAGCCGCTCCTACGAGCAGTACTTC; CDR3: CASSEWDSRSYEQYF
D: TRBD2; V: TRBV19; J: TRBJ2-7; size: NA; DNA: TGTGCCAGTAGTATGGGCGGGAGGGGAACCTACGAGCAGTACTTC; CDR3: CASSMGGRGTYEQYF
D: TRBD1; V: TRBV18; J: TRBJ1-1; size: few; DNA: TGTGCCAGCTCACCCGGGACAGGGGACACTGAAGCTTTCTTT; CDR3: CASSPGTGDTEAFF
D: NA; V: TRBV19; J: TRBJ2-3; size: once; DNA: TGTGCCAGTAGTAGAGCAGGGGACTTGGCAGATACGCAGTATTTT; CDR3: CASSRAGDLADTQYF
D: TRBD2; V: TRBV7-2; J: TRBJ2-7; size: NA; DNA: TGTGCCAGCAGCTCCGGGACTAGTCGCTACGAGCAGTACTTC; CDR3: CASSSGTSRYEQYF